Here is one T cell receptor beta chain with its context. What it binds is not known. Caucasian, healthy and from Russia, the donors were aged between roughly 6 and 100. Each sample yielded at least 6.5 million isolated PBMCs. Unmatched junction bases numbered 8, after V lost 8 bases and J lost 5 bases. CDR1 MNHEY and CDR2 SMNVEV come from the germline V gene (reference sequence). The CDR3 is 13 amino acids. The use of a sample-barcoded 5' primer and a J-beta primer mix characterized a second PCR of about 6 to 12 cycles. TCRdb re-called the 5' RACE reads through MiXCR, storing one row per CDR3 protein. The sample lists 950,000 to 1,200,000 distinct CDR3 sequences; under 40% were seen once. The sample belongs to a study of blood T cells in healthy people across ages. Regarding the study as a whole: A conclusive naive versus antigen-experienced comparison was prevented by the unsorted PBMCs. Naive CD4+ cell counts and diversity both ran higher in long-lived than in aged donors.

Sequencing was done on a sample of blood. The sequence derives from a man between 18 and 29 years old in good health. The chain has TRBV27 and TRBJ1-1; 7 bases line up with TRBD1. The CDR3 protein is CASGQGGITEAFF. CDR3 nucleotides: TGTGCCAGCGGCCAGGGGGGGATTACTGAAGCTTTCTTT.